This TCR beta chain was profiled in a study of blood T cell repertoires in COVID-19. For the study at large: In each case, the material was cDNA or gDNA derived from T cells, B-cell-depleted T cells, or PBMCs.

Per the original data handling: Estimation of nucleated cell counts relied on the amplification of reference gene primers. Sequenced by immunoSEQ multiplex PCR; TCRdb stores in-frame clones only, minus some. V and J calls and clone size are copied from that table; D and trimming were computed from the DNA. The table lists around 65,000 clones, around 74% of them singletons. With 6 bases removed from V and 7 bases from J, the gap between germline ends came to 15 bases. The CDR3 is 13 residues long. Germline values: CDR1 MNHEY, CDR2 SVGAGI. This clone was detected only a few times. The V and J genes are TRBV6-5 and TRBJ1-2; weak D call: TRBD1 (5 bases). The clonotype comes from a woman between 45 and 65 years old with active or convalescent COVID-19. The material sequenced was peripheral blood. The CDR3 nucleotides are TGTGCCAGCAGCCCCACAGGAGAGAGTGGCTACACCTTC. It specifies CASSPTGESGYTF.